This TCR beta chain was sequenced for a study of blood T cell repertoires in COVID-19. Study at large: From T cells, B-cell-depleted T cells, or PBMCs came the material, which was cDNA or gDNA.

The table came from immunoSEQ multiplex PCR; TCRdb's copy has only in-frame clones and leaves some out. The table lists about 190,000 clones, 89% of them singletons. Germline CDR1 reads SQVTM; CDR2 reads ANQGSEA. This CDR3 has 12 amino acids. V lost 1 base, J lost 6 bases, and 6 bases lay in between. The rearrangement links TRBV29-1 to TRBJ2-2, with unresolved D. Input material: peripheral blood. The source is a middle-aged man with acute or convalescent COVID-19. CDR3 region: CSVEVLPGELFF. The CDR3 nucleotides are TGCAGCGTTGAAGTTCTACCCGGGGAGCTGTTTTTT.